The rows below give T cell receptor beta chains drawn from one sample of a study of early T cells in non-severe SARS-CoV-2 infection. TCRdb recomputed calls from the 5' RACE reads with MiXCR, one row per CDR3 protein. The data contain 28,000 or so distinct CDR3 sequences, roughly 5% of them seen just once; the ten biggest clones take up around 4.5%. The sequenced sample consisted of whole blood. The origin of the receptors is an adult who was a healthcare worker with PCR-confirmed SARS-CoV-2 infection or an uninfected control (not recorded which). The CDR3 runs from the conserved cysteine through the conserved F or W. A D gene is named only where the DNA matches it firmly. Part of the rows lack a size; the others show once, few, many or a class for expanded clones.

D,size,V,J,DNA,CDR3
.,few,TRBV24-1,TRBJ1-5,TGTGCCACCAGTGATTGGGACGGGGGAGGCAATCATCAGCCCCAGCATTTT,CATSDWDGGGNHQPQHF
TRBD1,many,TRBV29-1,TRBJ2-5,TGCAGCGCAGCCTGGGGGCAGGGGGCGGTGGAGACCCAGTACTTC,CSAAWGQGAVETQYF
.,many,TRBV7-2,TRBJ1-2,TGTGCCAGCAGCTTAAGGGGCAGCTCTAACTATGGCTACACCTTC,CASSLRGSSNYGYTF
TRBD1,.,TRBV5-1,TRBJ2-3,TGCGCCAGCAGCGGGGACAGCTTAGATACGCAGTATTTT,CASSGDSLDTQYF
.,.,TRBV4-1,TRBJ2-2,TGCGCCGGCAGCCTCCGGACCTCGAACACCGGGGAGCTGTTTTTT,CAGSLRTSNTGELFF
.,many,TRBV4-3,TRBJ1-6,TGCGCCAGCAGCCAAGCTAGGGACAATTCACCCCTCCACTTT,CASSQARDNSPLHF
.,many,TRBV4-3,TRBJ1-6,TGCGCCAGCAGCCAAGATGTAGGGGCGAGTACCAATTCACCCCTCCACTTT,CASSQDVGASTNSPLHF
.,.,TRBV20-1,TRBJ2-4,TGCAGTGCTAGTCCGGTAGCCAAAAACATTCAGTACTTC,CSASPVAKNIQYF
TRBD2,many,TRBV6-2/TRBV6-3,TRBJ2-7,TGTGCCAGCAGTTACGACGGAAACACCCGGGGGGGGGAGCAGTACTTC,CASSYDGNTRGGEQYF
TRBD2,many,TRBV2,TRBJ2-7,TGTGCCAGCAGTGAAGCGGCTAGCGGGAGTTACGAGCAGTACTTC,CASSEAASGSYEQYF
TRBD1,medium-sized,TRBV7-9,TRBJ2-7,TGTGCCAGCAGCTCCCGGACAGGGTCCGACGAGCAGTACTTC,CASSSRTGSDEQYF
.,many,TRBV10-1,TRBJ1-2,TGCGCCAGCAGTGAGCTGGCCAACTATGGCTACACCTTC,CASSELANYGYTF
.,many,TRBV29-1,TRBJ2-3,TGCAGCGTCCGCACAGATACGCAGTATTTT,CSVRTDTQYF
TRBD2,many,TRBV6-5,TRBJ2-7,TGTGCCAGCAGTTACTTTTCGGGACTAGCGGGAGCCGAGCAGTACTTC,CASSYFSGLAGAEQYF
.,many,TRBV20-1,TRBJ2-5,TGCAGTGCTAGAGATAGAACAGAGACCCAGTACTTC,CSARDRTETQYF
.,many,TRBV29-1,TRBJ2-1,TGCAGCGTTGACACGGGACCCTACAATGAGCAGTTCTTC,CSVDTGPYNEQFF
.,many,TRBV7-2,TRBJ1-1,TGTGCCAGCAGGGAGGACGGGAATGGAGCTTTCTTT,CASREDGNGAFF
TRBD1,many,TRBV29-1,TRBJ2-5,TGCAGCGTGCCAGGGGGCGCGGATGCAGAGACCCAGTACTTC,CSVPGGADAETQYF
.,few,TRBV7-7,TRBJ1-1,TGTGCCAGCAGCTTAGATCTGAACACTGAAGCTTTCTTT,CASSLDLNTEAFF
TRBD2,many,TRBV2,TRBJ2-1,TGTGCCAGCAGAAGGGGAGGGAATGAGCAGTTCTTC,CASRRGGNEQFF
.,many,TRBV10-3,TRBJ1-2,TGTGCCATCAGGGGTGCAGCGGCAGCAATTAACTATGGCTACACCTTC,CAIRGAAAAINYGYTF
TRBD1,many,TRBV20-1,TRBJ1-5,TGCAGTGCTAGAGTACCTCCGGGACAGGGAAATCAGCCCCAGCATTTT,CSARVPPGQGNQPQHF
.,.,TRBV7-2,TRBJ2-7,TGTGCCAGCAGCTTAGGCTATGCCCTACGTGGGCAGTACTTC,CASSLGYALRGQYF
.,many,TRBV15,TRBJ2-2,TGTGCCACCAGCAGAGCACAGGAGAACACCGGGGAGCTGTTTTTT,CATSRAQENTGELFF
.,many,TRBV7-6,TRBJ2-7,TGTGCCAGCAGCGGCCCTATAGTAGCGGTCCCTTCCTACGAGCAGTACTTC,CASSGPIVAVPSYEQYF
TRBD2,many,TRBV7-7,TRBJ2-2,TGTGCCAGCAGCTTAGATACTAGCGGGAGCCGGGAGCTGTTTTTT,CASSLDTSGSRELFF
.,many,TRBV20-1,TRBJ1-4,TGCAGTGCTAGCTACGGGACGAGTGAAAAACTGTTTTTT,CSASYGTSEKLFF
TRBD1,many,TRBV10-3,TRBJ2-3,TGTGCCGCGATGGATGTCGCGGGACAGGAGACAGATACGCAGTATTTT,CAAMDVAGQETDTQYF
TRBD2,many,TRBV6-5,TRBJ2-7,TGTGCCAGCAGTTACCTCGGTAGCGGGAGGGCCTACGAGCAGTACTTC,CASSYLGSGRAYEQYF
.,few,TRBV7-9,TRBJ1-2,TGTGCCAGCAGCCCCCCGCCGGGTAACTATGGCTACACCTTC,CASSPPPGNYGYTF
.,many,TRBV4-3,TRBJ1-2,TGCGCCAGCAGCCAAACGACAGTCCTAGCTAACTATGGCTACACCTTC,CASSQTTVLANYGYTF
.,few,TRBV20-1,TRBJ2-7,TGCAGTGCTAGGGCGAGGCGGGTCGAGCAGTACTTC,CSARARRVEQYF
.,few,TRBV18,TRBJ2-5,TGTGCCAGCTCAGTCGGGATCCAAGAGACCCAGTACTTC,CASSVGIQETQYF
.,many,TRBV18,TRBJ1-3,TGTGCCAGCTCACCCCAGACAGAGCCTACTGAAAACACCATATATTTT,CASSPQTEPTENTIYF
TRBD1,medium-sized,TRBV6-6,TRBJ2-7,TGTGCCAGCAGACCTTCGGACAGGGTGTTGGACGAGCAGTACTTC,CASRPSDRVLDEQYF